Listed below are T cell receptor beta chains from one sample, sequenced in a study of blood T cell repertoires in COVID-19. The assay was immunoSEQ multiplex PCR, and TCRdb's table has in-frame clones only and misses some. The table includes about 280,000 clones, roughly 89% detected once. The sample consisted of peripheral blood. Receptors originate from a woman aged 40 to 50 who had recovered from COVID-19. Each CDR3 is given with its conserved first and last residue. Size is omitted from some rows. Given values are once, few, many or a class for expanded clones.

. TRBJ2-5 TRBV27 CASRSGLQETQYF
few TRBJ1-3 TRBV7-2 CASSPLTPGNTIYF
. TRBJ1-4 TRBV7-9 CASRLGAGGEKLFF
. TRBJ1-1 TRBV30 CALQGQAKNTEAFF
. TRBJ2-1 TRBV19 CASMLSGAGRGNEQFF
. TRBJ2-5 TRBV6-5 CASQGKWEETQYF
. TRBJ2-7 TRBV6-5 CASRGSSYEQYF
. TRBJ2-1 TRBV20-1 CSASLSGEEIEQFF
. TRBJ2-5 TRBV12-5 CASGLETTGQETQYF
. TRBJ2-3 TRBV7-3 CASSLNAGGSADTQYF
few TRBJ2-7 TRBV6-5 CASRVLANSYEQYF
. TRBJ1-3 TRBV3-1/TRBV3-2 CASSQVQGGAGNTIYF
once TRBJ2-1 TRBV11-3 CASSLGLGLGTSGRDNEQFF
. TRBJ1-4 TRBV27 CASSSKGDSYNEKLFF
. TRBJ2-1 TRBV4-1 CASSPTRPAGVYNEQFF
. TRBJ2-2 TRBV27 CASSPTERDANTGELFF